This paragraph reports one T cell receptor (beta chain). These data belong to a study of blood T cell repertoires in COVID-19. Overall study context: Nucleic acid was either cDNA or gDNA, and it came from T cells, B-cell-depleted T cells, or PBMCs.

V dropped 6 bases and J dropped 0 bases, with 9 bases sitting between them. The germline V gene encodes CDR1 MGHRA and CDR2 YSYEKL. CDR3 length equals 15 residues. Using immunoSEQ multiplex PCR, the repertoire was profiled, and TCRdb retains in-frame clones only, with some absent. The sample shows 90,000 to 120,000 clones, 88% of them seen only once. The specimen was peripheral blood. This receptor was identified in a man in his fifties or sixties with active or convalescent COVID-19. The chain combines TRBV4-1 with TRBJ1-6; D perhaps matches TRBD1 (5 bases). CDR3 DNA: TGCGCCAGCAGTCCTGACAGCTCCTATAATTCACCCCTCCACTTT. Translation: CASSPDSSYNSPLHF.